This entry is about one T cell receptor (beta chain). Its antigen specificity is not known. The sample holds no much larger clone one base away, and base qualities are not on file. RNA was extracted with the RNeasy kit and 0.5 to 1 ug was reverse transcribed using random hexamers. The immunoSEQ multiplex PCR assay, covering 54 Vbeta and 13 Jbeta segments, was used to amplify TCR beta CDR3 regions. To correct PCR amplification bias, a synthetic template baseline was used for both primer optimization and computational correction. The study's processing was this. Reads were assigned to V, D and J genes according to IMGT and analyzed in immunoSEQ Analyzer, with only productive sequences retained. Clonality was computed as one minus Shannon entropy normalized by log2 of the number of productive unique sequences. For each patient and control, public and private clones were evaluated within the 100 most prevalent clones. Susac-specific clones were defined as absent from healthy and MS cohorts, about 1,100 published viral clones and other ImmuneACCESS disease sequences. Using fastp trimming at Q25 and MiXCR clonotype assembly, TCRdb reanalyzed the public sequencing data and kept in-frame beta chains. Identical CDR3 protein sequences are pooled into one entry, listed with their most common genes and DNA. In this record, the V and J calls reflect TCRdb's handling and not the investigators' own analysis. The sample table records 150,000 to 180,000 distinct CDR3 sequences; 95% to 96% of these occur just once. Roughly 0.15% of the sample comes from the top ten.

Reading the germline V gene (reference sequence) gives CDR1 MNHEY and CDR2 SMNVEV. Including the terminal cysteine and phenylalanine, the CDR3 comprises 16 residues. Only the CDR3 DNA stays, 48 bases, in frame from base 1. Relative to germline, V is missing 5 bases and J is missing 0 bases, with 7 bases of the junction outside any gene match. The sample comes from a study of CD8 T cells in Susac syndrome (dated by TCRdb to the late 2010s). For the study in its entirety: Repertoire sequencing was used to test whether CD8+ T cell activation and differentiation in Susac syndrome was antigen driven. CD8+ T cell repertoire clonality was compared between more than ten healthy donors, approximately 14 Susac syndrome patients and roughly 15 multiple sclerosis patients.

What the work shows at the level of the full study, not this receptor alone: The study acknowledged that relatively few individuals were included in the TCR sequencing and HLA analysis.

Peripheral blood CD8+ and CD4+ T cells from healthy donors, Susac syndrome patients and multiple sclerosis patients were profiled using high-throughput TCR beta sequencing. Treatment-naive patients with stable or active relapsing-remitting disease fulfilling revised McDonald criteria were used as multiple sclerosis controls. CD8+ TEMRA cells were enriched by FACS, while bulk CD8+ and CD4+ T cells were purified by magnetic negative isolation. Blood was collected in EDTA tubes and processed within 24 hours, with PBMCs isolated through density gradient centrifugation. PBMCs intended for TCR sequencing were frozen in liquid nitrogen and were later thawed in a 37 degrees C water bath. The sorted or isolated CD4+, CD8+ and CD8+ TEMRA cells had a purity of 90% or higher.

Sample: CD8+ T cells from PBMCs. The sequence links TRBV27 to TRBJ2-3; the junction holds 8 bases that match TRBD1. The TCR sequence derives from a human donor with multiple sclerosis. The DNA is TGTGCCAGCAGTAAATGGACAGGGACTAGCACAGATACGCAGTATTTT. It encodes CASSKWTGTSTDTQYF.